The 12 T cell receptor beta chains below come from one sample, sequenced in a study of beta chain features in type 1 diabetes. All of the isolated RNA was reverse transcribed, so expressed TCRB transcripts were sequenced. Clones were read by immunoSEQ multiplex PCR, and TCRdb kept only the in-frame ones, dropping some. The repertoire has about 250,000 clones, roughly 13% of them found once; the top ten carry around 0.03%. The sequencing sample was made of naive CD4+ T cells from blood. Receptors were obtained from a middle-aged woman in good health.

This clone was observed a few times. V gene TRBV27 combines with J gene TRBJ1-1, with unresolved D. The V end was cut by 4 bases, the J end by 2 bases, with 8 bases between. This CDR3 has 13 residues. CDR1 and CDR2 (germline): MNHEY, SMNVEV (reference sequence). CDR3 sequence (DNA): TGTGCCAGCAGTTCCAGACAAAACACTGAAGCTTTCTTT. As protein: CASSSRQNTEAFF.

This clone appeared a single time. This chain connects TRBV28 to TRBJ1-1, with a weak D call TRBD1 (6 bases). Germline CDR1 and CDR2: MDHEN and SYDVKM. This CDR3 has 11 amino acids. Trimming took off 7 bases at V and 5 bases at J, with 8 bases between the two ends. This CDR3 is CASIQGTEAFF. The CDR3 coding sequence is TGTGCCAGCATCCAGGGGACTGAAGCTTTCTTT.

The chain carries TRBV6-5 and TRBJ1-4; D is uncertain. The germline V and J ends were trimmed by 2 bases and 4 bases, with 5 bases remaining between them. Germline loops: CDR1 MNHEY, CDR2 SVGAGI. This CDR3 has 13 residues. The CDR3, as DNA: TGTGCCAGCAGTTACAGAGATAATGAAAAACTGTTTTTT. It specifies CASSYRDNEKLFF.

The chain recombines TRBV2 with TRBJ1-5; D remains unclear. V lost 7 bases, J lost 3 bases, and 10 bases lay in between. The CDR3 has 13 amino acids. Germline V lookup: CDR1 SNHLY, CDR2 FYNNEI. CDR3 in amino acids: CASIGSYNQPQHF. The CDR3 nucleotides read TGTGCCAGCATTGGGAGTTACAATCAGCCCCAGCATTTT.

The chain links TRBV11-2 to TRBJ2-5, with TRBD2 matching over 12 bases. CDR3 size: 16 residues. Germline CDR1 reads SGHAT; CDR2 reads FQNNGV. J lost 7 bases, V lost 0 bases, and 6 bases had no gene match. The DNA for the CDR3 is TGTGCCAGCAGCTTAGAACTAGCGGGGGGTGTTGGGACCCAGTACTTC. It yields the protein CASSLELAGGVGTQYF. Complete variable domain (other parts from reference TRBV11-2 and TRBJ2-5): EAGVAQSPRYKIIEKRQSVAFWCNPISGHATLYWYQQILGQGPKLLIQFQNNGVVDDSQLPKDRFSAERLKGVDSTLKIQPAKLEDSAVYLCASSLELAGGVGTQYFGPGTRLLVL.

This clone was recorded a few times. The chain joins TRBV7-9 to TRBJ1-1; TRBD1 aligns across 7 bases. CDR1 and CDR2 (germline): SEHNR, FQNEAQ (reference sequence). The CDR3 runs 14 residues. J lost 1 base, V lost 2 bases, and 1 base had no gene match. CDR3 sequence reads: CASSLPGGNTEAFF. In DNA form, the CDR3 reads TGTGCCAGCAGCTTACCAGGGGGGAACACTGAAGCTTTCTTT.

The sample holds a few counts of this clone. This chain uses TRBV6-4 with TRBJ2-1, with D possibly being TRBD1 (6 bases). CDR3 length: 14 amino acids. V lost 2 bases and J 7 bases, leaving 12 bases between the germline ends. Per the germline V gene, CDR1 is MRHNA and CDR2 is SNTAGT. The CDR3 coding sequence is TGTGCCAGCAGTGACGGTCTGGGGGCGAATGAGCAGTTCTTC. It yields the protein CASSDGLGANEQFF.

The chain links TRBV19 to TRBJ1-1; TRBD1 matches 7 bases. Unmatched junction bases numbered 4, after V lost 4 bases and J lost 5 bases. The length of the CDR3 is 13 residues. Per germline, CDR1 LNHDA and CDR2 SQIVND (reference sequence). CDR3 sequence (DNA): TGTGCCAGTAGTAGACAGGGTAGTACTGAAGCTTTCTTT. Encoded protein: CASSRQGSTEAFF.

The chain carries TRBV5-1 and TRBJ2-1, with 10 bases matching TRBD1. The trim removed 8 bases at V and 7 bases at J, leaving 6 bases unmatched. Germline V gene sequence: CDR1 SGHRS, CDR2 YFSETQ. This CDR3 has 13 residues. CDR3: CASRGQGTNEQFF. The DNA for the CDR3 is TGCGCCAGTAGGGGACAGGGGACTAATGAGCAGTTCTTC.

In its sample, this clone was seen a few times. CDR3 residues: CASKKQGGTEAFF. CDR3 coding DNA: TGCGCCAGCAAAAAGCAGGGCGGCACTGAAGCTTTCTTT. The chain carries TRBV10-1 and TRBJ1-1; possibly TRBD1 for D (5 bases). Looked up from germline, CDR1 is WNHNN and CDR2 is SYGVQD (reference sequence). Deletions cut 7 bases from V and 4 bases from J, with 13 bases between. The CDR3 runs to 13 residues.

This clone was counted between two and nine times. CDR3 DNA sequence: TGCGCCAGCAGCTCCCGACTAGCGGGGGGGCAGGAGACCCAGTACTTC. Its translation: CASSSRLAGGQETQYF. This sequence joins TRBV5-1 and TRBJ2-5, with 14 bases aligning to TRBD2. V trimming: 3 bases; J trimming: 5 bases; junction bases outside the gene matches: 6. The CDR3 has 16 residues. Germline CDR1 reads SGHRS; CDR2 reads YFSETQ.

The genes are TRBV5-6 and TRBJ2-5, with D unclear. The assigned J gene may be wrong: the sequence end matches TRBJ2-7 better. The CDR3 is 13 residues long. CDR1 and CDR2 (germline): SGHDT, YYEEEE. The chain's CDR3 is CASSPGLEYEQYF. The CDR3 bases are TGTGCCAGCAGCCCCGGTTTAGAATACGAGCAGTACTTC.